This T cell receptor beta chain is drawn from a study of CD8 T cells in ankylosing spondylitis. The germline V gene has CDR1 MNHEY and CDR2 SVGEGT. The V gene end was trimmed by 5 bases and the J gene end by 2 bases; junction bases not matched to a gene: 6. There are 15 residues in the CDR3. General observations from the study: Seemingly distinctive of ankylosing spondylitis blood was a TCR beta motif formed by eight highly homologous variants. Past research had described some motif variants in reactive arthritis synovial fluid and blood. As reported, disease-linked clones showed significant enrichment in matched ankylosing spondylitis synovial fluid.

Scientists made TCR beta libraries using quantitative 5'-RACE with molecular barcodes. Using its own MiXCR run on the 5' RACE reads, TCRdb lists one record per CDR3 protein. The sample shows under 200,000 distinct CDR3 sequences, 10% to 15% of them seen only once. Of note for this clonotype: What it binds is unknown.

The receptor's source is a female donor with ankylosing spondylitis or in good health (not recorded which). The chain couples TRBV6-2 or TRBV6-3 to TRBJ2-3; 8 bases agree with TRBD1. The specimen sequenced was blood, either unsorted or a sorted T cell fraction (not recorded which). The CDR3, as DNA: TGTGCCAGCAGTGCCGGACAGGGCCACACAGATACGCAGTATTTT. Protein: CASSAGQGHTDTQYF.